This is a list of T cell receptor beta chains from one sample in a study of technical replicates of blood from a handful of donors. Sequencing was performed with immunoSEQ multiplex PCR; in TCRdb, only in-frame clones are kept and a portion is missing. This sample carries 55,000 to 65,000 clones, around nine tenths of them seen once, and the ten largest clones take 5% to 6%. Sequenced sample: PBMCs. Source of these receptors: a human donor in good health. Some clones in this sample may be carry-over from other donors' samples. Each CDR3 is given with its conserved first and last residue. A D gene is named only where the DNA matches it firmly. Size tells how often a clone was seen (once, few, many) or the class of an expanded clone, and some rows leave it out.

>once|TRBJ1-5|.|TRBV6-6
TGTGCCAGCAGTTACTCGGATAAGCGTGGGCAGCCCCAGCATTTT
CASSYSDKRGQPQHF
>.|TRBJ1-4|.|TRBV5-5
TGTGCCAGCAGCTTCACAAGTTCAACTAATGAAAAACTGTTTTTT
CASSFTSSTNEKLFF
>.|TRBJ2-3|.|TRBV27
TGTGCCAGCAGTTTTGCGGGTGGGACGCAGTATTTT
CASSFAGGTQYF
>.|TRBJ1-2|.|TRBV2
TGTGCCAGCGGCAACTGGCAGGGCTATGGCTACACCTTC
CASGNWQGYGYTF
>.|TRBJ1-2|.|TRBV2
TGTGCCAGCAGTGAAGATGGAGCCTATGGCTACACCTTC
CASSEDGAYGYTF
>.|TRBJ1-3|.|TRBV10-3
TGTGCCGCCGGGACTTATTGGTCTGGAAACACCATATATTTT
CAAGTYWSGNTIYF
>.|TRBJ2-7|TRBD2|TRBV10-3
TGTGCCATCAGCTGGACTAGCGGGAAACCTTACGAGCAGTACTTC
CAISWTSGKPYEQYF
>.|TRBJ2-7|TRBD2|TRBV5-4
TGTGCCAGCAGCTTGGGACCGGGGGGCTCCTACGAGCAGTACTTC
CASSLGPGGSYEQYF
>.|TRBJ1-5|.|TRBV4-3
TGCGCCAGCAGCCAAGATGACAGGTACGGTCAGCCCCAGCATTTT
CASSQDDRYGQPQHF
>.|TRBJ2-3|TRBD2|TRBV5-6
TGTGCCAGCAGCCGAAGCGGGAGTAGGGCAGATACGCAGTATTTT
CASSRSGSRADTQYF